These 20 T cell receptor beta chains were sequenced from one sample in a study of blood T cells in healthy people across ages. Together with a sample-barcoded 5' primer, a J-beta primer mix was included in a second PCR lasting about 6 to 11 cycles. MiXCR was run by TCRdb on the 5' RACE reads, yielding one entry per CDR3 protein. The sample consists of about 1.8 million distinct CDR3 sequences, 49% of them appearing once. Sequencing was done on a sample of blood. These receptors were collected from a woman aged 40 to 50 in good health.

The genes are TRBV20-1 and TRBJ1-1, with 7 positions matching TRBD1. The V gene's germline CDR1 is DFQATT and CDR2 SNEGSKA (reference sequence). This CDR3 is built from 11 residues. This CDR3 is CSGSGGTEAFF. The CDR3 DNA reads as TGCAGCGGATCAGGGGGCACTGAAGCTTTCTTT.

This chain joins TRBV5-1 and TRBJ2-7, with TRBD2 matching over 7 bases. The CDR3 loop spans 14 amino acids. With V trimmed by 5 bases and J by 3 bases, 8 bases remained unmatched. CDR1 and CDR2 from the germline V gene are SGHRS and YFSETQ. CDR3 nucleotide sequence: TGCGCCAGCAGTCCTGGGGGGGACCACTACGAGCAGTACTTC. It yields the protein CASSPGGDHYEQYF. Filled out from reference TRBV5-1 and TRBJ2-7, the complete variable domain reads KAGVTQTPRYLIKTRGQQVTLSCSPISGHRSVSWYQQTPGQGLQFLFEYFSETQRNKGNFPGRFSGRQFSNSRSEMNVSTLELGDSALYLCASSPGGDHYEQYFGPGTRLTVT.

CDR3 nucleotide sequence: TGCGCCAGCAGTCAACAGGGAATCGGATCACCCCTCCACTTT. Translation gives CASSQQGIGSPLHF. The chain joins TRBV4-3 to TRBJ1-6; D is possibly TRBD1 (6 bases). In germline, CDR1 is LGHNA, CDR2 YSLEER. V was trimmed by 6 bases and J by 10 bases, leaving 16 bases between them. The CDR3 loop spans 14 amino acids.

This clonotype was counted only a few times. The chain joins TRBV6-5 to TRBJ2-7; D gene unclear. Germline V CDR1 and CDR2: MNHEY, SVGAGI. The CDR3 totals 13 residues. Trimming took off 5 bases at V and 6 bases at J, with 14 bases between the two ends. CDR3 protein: CASSVAPLGEQYF. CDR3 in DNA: TGTGCCAGCAGTGTCGCCCCGCTAGGCGAGCAGTACTTC.

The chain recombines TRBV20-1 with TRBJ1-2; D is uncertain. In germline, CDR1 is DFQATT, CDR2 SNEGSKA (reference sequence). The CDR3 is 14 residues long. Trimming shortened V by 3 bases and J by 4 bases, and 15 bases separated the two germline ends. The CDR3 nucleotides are TGCAGTGCTAGTGACCCAAATCTATCCTATGGCTACACCTTC. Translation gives CSASDPNLSYGYTF.

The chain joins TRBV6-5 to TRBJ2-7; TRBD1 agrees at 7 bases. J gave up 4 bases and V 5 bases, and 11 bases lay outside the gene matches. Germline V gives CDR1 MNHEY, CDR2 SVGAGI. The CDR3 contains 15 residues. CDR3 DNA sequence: TGTGCCAGCAGTCCTACGTGGGACAGCCTATACGAGCAGTACTTC. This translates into CASSPTWDSLYEQYF.

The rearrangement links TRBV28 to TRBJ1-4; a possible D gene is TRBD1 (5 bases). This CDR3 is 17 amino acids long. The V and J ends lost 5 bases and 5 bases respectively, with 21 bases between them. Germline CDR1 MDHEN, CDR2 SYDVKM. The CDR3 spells CASSPISRGAGNEKLFF. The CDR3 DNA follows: TGTGCCAGCAGTCCCATCTCAAGAGGGGCAGGAAATGAAAAACTGTTTTTT.

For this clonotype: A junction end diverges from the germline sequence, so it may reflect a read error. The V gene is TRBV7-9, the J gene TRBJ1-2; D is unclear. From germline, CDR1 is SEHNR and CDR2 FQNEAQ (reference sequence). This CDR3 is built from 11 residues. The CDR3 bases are TGTGCCAGCAACACGCGATATGGCTTCACCTTC. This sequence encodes CASNTRYGFTF.

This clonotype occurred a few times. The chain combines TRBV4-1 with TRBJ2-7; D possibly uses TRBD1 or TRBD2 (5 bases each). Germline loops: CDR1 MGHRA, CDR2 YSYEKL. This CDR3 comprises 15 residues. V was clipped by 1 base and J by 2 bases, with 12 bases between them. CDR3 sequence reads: CASSQGSQGPYEQYF. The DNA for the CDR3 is TGCGCCAGCAGCCAAGGGTCGCAGGGACCCTACGAGCAGTACTTC.

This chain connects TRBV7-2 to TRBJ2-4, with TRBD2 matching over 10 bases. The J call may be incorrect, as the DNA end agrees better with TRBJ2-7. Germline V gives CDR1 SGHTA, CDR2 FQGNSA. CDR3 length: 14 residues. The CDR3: CASSPSGGAIEQYF. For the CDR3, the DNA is TGTGCCAGCAGCCCAAGCGGGGGGGCCATCGAGCAGTACTTC.

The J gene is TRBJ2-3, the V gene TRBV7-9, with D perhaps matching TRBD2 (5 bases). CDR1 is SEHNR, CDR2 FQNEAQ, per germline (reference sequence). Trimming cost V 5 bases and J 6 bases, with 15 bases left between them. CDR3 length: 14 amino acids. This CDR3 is CASSPSKPGDTQYF. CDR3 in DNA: TGTGCCAGCAGCCCCAGCAAACCGGGGGATACGCAGTATTTT.

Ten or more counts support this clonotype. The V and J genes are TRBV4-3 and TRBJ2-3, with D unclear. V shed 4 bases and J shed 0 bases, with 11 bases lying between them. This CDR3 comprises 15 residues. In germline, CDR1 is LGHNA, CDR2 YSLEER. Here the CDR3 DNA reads TGCGCCAGCAGCCTCGATACAACTAGCACAGATACGCAGTATTTT. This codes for CASSLDTTSTDTQYF.

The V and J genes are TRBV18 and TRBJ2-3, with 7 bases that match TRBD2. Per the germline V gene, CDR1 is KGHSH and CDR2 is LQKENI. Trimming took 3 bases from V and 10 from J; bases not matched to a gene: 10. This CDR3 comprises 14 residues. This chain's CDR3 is CASSPGLLPGSQYF. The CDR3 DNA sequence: TGTGCCAGCTCACCGGGACTACTCCCCGGGTCGCAGTATTTT. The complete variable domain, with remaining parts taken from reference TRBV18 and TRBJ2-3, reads NAGVMQNPRHLVRRRGQEARLRCSPMKGHSHVYWYRQLPEEGLKFMVYLQKENIIDESGMPKERFSAEFPKEGPSILRIQQVVRGDSAAYFCASSPGLLPGSQYFGPGTRLTVL.

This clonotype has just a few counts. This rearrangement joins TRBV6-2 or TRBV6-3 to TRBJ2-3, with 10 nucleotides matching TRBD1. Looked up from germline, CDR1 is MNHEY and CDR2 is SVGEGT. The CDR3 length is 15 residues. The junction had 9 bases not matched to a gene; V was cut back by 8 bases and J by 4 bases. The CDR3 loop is CASGPGTGVPDTQYF. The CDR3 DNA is TGTGCCAGCGGACCCGGGACAGGGGTTCCAGATACGCAGTATTTT.

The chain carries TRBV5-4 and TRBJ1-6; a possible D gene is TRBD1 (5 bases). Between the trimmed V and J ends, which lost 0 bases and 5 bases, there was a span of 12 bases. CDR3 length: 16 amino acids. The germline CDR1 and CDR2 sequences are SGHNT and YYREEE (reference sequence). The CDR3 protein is CASSLDSYRNNSPLHF. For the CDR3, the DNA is TGTGCCAGCAGCTTGGATTCGTACAGGAATAATTCACCCCTCCACTTT.

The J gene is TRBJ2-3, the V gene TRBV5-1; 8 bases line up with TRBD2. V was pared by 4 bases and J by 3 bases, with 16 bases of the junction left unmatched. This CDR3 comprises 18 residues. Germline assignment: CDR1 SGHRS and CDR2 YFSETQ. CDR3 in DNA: TGCGCCAGCAGCCCCTTGTTGCGGGGGGAATATCGGACAGATACGCAGTATTTT. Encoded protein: CASSPLLRGEYRTDTQYF.

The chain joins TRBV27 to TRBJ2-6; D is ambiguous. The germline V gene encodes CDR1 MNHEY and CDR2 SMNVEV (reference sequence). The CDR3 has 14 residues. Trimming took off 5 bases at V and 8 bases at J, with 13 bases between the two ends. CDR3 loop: CASSTTLGSNVLTF. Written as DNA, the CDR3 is TGTGCCAGCAGTACTACTCTGGGGTCCAACGTCCTGACTTTC.

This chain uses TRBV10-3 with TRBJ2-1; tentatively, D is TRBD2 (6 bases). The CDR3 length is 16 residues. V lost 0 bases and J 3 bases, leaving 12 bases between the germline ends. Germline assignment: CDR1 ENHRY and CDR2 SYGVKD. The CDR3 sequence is CAISESVRDFYNEQFF. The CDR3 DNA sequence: TGTGCCATCAGTGAGTCGGTAAGGGACTTCTACAATGAGCAGTTCTTC.

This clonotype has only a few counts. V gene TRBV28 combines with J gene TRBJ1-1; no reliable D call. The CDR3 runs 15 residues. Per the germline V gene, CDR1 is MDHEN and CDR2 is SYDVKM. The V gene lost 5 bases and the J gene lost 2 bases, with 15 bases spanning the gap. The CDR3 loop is CASSPVGGLNTEAFF. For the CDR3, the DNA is TGTGCCAGCAGTCCGGTGGGAGGGCTCAACACTGAAGCTTTCTTT. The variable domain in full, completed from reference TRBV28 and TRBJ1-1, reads DVKVTQSSRYLVKRTGEKVFLECVQDMDHENMFWYRQDPGLGLRLIYFSYDVKMKEKGDIPEGYSVSREKKERFSLILESASTNQTSMYLCASSPVGGLNTEAFFGQGTRLTVV.

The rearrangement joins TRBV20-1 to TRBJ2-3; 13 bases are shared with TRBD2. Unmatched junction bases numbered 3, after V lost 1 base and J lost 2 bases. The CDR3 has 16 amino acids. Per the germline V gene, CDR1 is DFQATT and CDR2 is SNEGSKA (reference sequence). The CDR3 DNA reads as TGCAGTGCTAGAGTGACTAGCGGGGGGATCACAGATACGCAGTATTTT. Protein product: CSARVTSGGITDTQYF.